The rows below give T cell receptor beta chains drawn from one sample of a study of human T cells and chemical hapten exposure. TCRdb reanalysed the RACE reads using MiXCR and keeps one entry per CDR3 protein. The repertoire has hundreds of thousands of distinct CDR3 sequences, roughly 6% of them found once; the top ten carry about 5%. Sample: whole blood, taken in connection with sensitization to the hapten diphenylcyclopropenone (DPC). The source of these receptors is a woman younger than 30 with alopecia areata. Some clones in this sample may be carry-over from other donors' samples. CDR3s include the opening cysteine and the closing phenylalanine or tryptophan. The order of the fields is V gene, J gene, clone size, D gene, CDR3 protein, CDR3 DNA. D genes are given only for firm matches. Size is omitted from some rows. Given values are once, few, many or a class for expanded clones.

V gene: TRBV4-2
J gene: TRBJ2-7
clone size: -
D gene: -
CDR3 protein: CASSQEWQLSYEQYF
CDR3 DNA: TGTGCCAGCAGCCAAGAATGGCAGCTTAGCTACGAGCAGTACTTC

V gene: TRBV9
J gene: TRBJ2-3
clone size: -
D gene: -
CDR3 protein: CASSGSGRLDTQYF
CDR3 DNA: TGTGCCAGCAGCGGGAGCGGGCGCTTGGATACGCAGTATTTT

V gene: TRBV14
J gene: TRBJ2-3
clone size: -
D gene: TRBD2
CDR3 protein: CASSPLRGALPTDTQYF
CDR3 DNA: TGTGCCAGCAGCCCCCTGCGGGGGGCCTTGCCCACAGATACGCAGTATTTT

V gene: TRBV6-5
J gene: TRBJ2-7
clone size: -
D gene: TRBD1
CDR3 protein: CASSYSGTGVQGEQYF
CDR3 DNA: TGTGCCAGCAGTTACTCCGGGACAGGCGTCCAGGGTGAGCAGTACTTC

V gene: TRBV12-3/TRBV12-4
J gene: TRBJ1-6
clone size: many
D gene: TRBD1
CDR3 protein: CASSPQTGRNSPLHF
CDR3 DNA: TGTGCCAGCAGTCCCCAGACAGGGAGGAATTCACCCCTCCACTTT

V gene: TRBV7-2
J gene: TRBJ1-1
clone size: many
D gene: -
CDR3 protein: CASSIGAHYNTEAFF
CDR3 DNA: TGTGCCAGCAGCATAGGGGCCCATTACAACACTGAAGCTTTCTTT

V gene: TRBV6-6
J gene: TRBJ1-4
clone size: few
D gene: TRBD1
CDR3 protein: CASGDRDNEKLFF
CDR3 DNA: TGTGCCAGCGGGGACAGGGACAATGAAAAACTGTTTTTT

V gene: TRBV12-3/TRBV12-4
J gene: TRBJ1-2
clone size: many
D gene: -
CDR3 protein: CASSLALRDGYTF
CDR3 DNA: TGTGCCAGCAGTTTAGCGCTGCGGGATGGCTACACCTTC

V gene: TRBV10-3
J gene: TRBJ2-7
clone size: -
D gene: TRBD1
CDR3 protein: CAISTPSTGKPYEQYF
CDR3 DNA: TGTGCCATCAGTACCCCTTCGACAGGGAAGCCCTACGAGCAGTACTTC

V gene: TRBV25-1
J gene: TRBJ2-5
clone size: -
D gene: -
CDR3 protein: CASSEGTKKETQYF
CDR3 DNA: TGTGCCAGCAGTGAAGGGACCAAAAAAGAGACCCAGTACTTC

V gene: TRBV6-1
J gene: TRBJ1-5
clone size: many
D gene: -
CDR3 protein: CASSERGGQPQHF
CDR3 DNA: TGTGCCAGCAGTGAAAGGGGTGGACAGCCCCAGCATTTT

V gene: TRBV3-1
J gene: TRBJ1-5
clone size: few
D gene: -
CDR3 protein: CASSQGGQRDQPQHF
CDR3 DNA: TGTGCCAGCAGCCAAGGAGGACAGCGCGATCAGCCCCAGCATTTT

V gene: TRBV7-2
J gene: TRBJ2-5
clone size: many
D gene: -
CDR3 protein: CASSLFVETQYF
CDR3 DNA: TGTGCCAGCAGCTTGTTTGTCGAGACCCAGTACTTC

V gene: TRBV12-5
J gene: TRBJ2-7
clone size: many
D gene: -
CDR3 protein: CASALGGGEQYF
CDR3 DNA: TGTGCTAGTGCCTTGGGTGGGGGCGAGCAGTACTTC

V gene: TRBV24-1
J gene: TRBJ2-3
clone size: -
D gene: -
CDR3 protein: CATSDPSSSTDTQYF
CDR3 DNA: TGTGCCACCAGTGACCCTAGCTCAAGCACAGATACGCAGTATTTT

V gene: TRBV7-8
J gene: TRBJ2-3
clone size: few
D gene: -
CDR3 protein: CASSLALETFTDTQYF
CDR3 DNA: TGTGCCAGCAGCTTAGCGCTCGAGACCTTCACAGATACGCAGTATTTT

V gene: TRBV6-1
J gene: TRBJ2-3
clone size: -
D gene: TRBD2
CDR3 protein: CASSLLAGVSNTQYF
CDR3 DNA: TGTGCCAGCAGCCTACTAGCGGGGGTTTCAAATACGCAGTATTTT

V gene: TRBV6-5
J gene: TRBJ2-5
clone size: few
D gene: TRBD1
CDR3 protein: CASSYPIDRAIGETQYF
CDR3 DNA: TGTGCCAGCAGTTACCCCATAGACAGGGCGATTGGGGAGACCCAGTACTTC

V gene: TRBV29-1
J gene: TRBJ2-7
clone size: few
D gene: TRBD2
CDR3 protein: CSVGGSTGEQYF
CDR3 DNA: TGCAGCGTGGGAGGGAGTACGGGCGAGCAGTACTTC

V gene: TRBV7-8
J gene: TRBJ2-2
clone size: few
D gene: -
CDR3 protein: CASSLQTTRDGELFF
CDR3 DNA: TGTGCCAGCAGCTTACAGACCACTCGAGATGGGGAGCTGTTTTTT

V gene: TRBV6-5
J gene: TRBJ1-1
clone size: few
D gene: -
CDR3 protein: CASSYFSGAVTEAFF
CDR3 DNA: TGTGCCAGCAGTTACTTCTCGGGGGCGGTCACTGAAGCTTTCTTT

V gene: TRBV7-6
J gene: TRBJ1-3
clone size: -
D gene: -
CDR3 protein: CASSYGQSVGNTIYF
CDR3 DNA: TGTGCCAGCAGTTATGGACAGTCGGTTGGAAACACCATATATTTT

V gene: TRBV12-3/TRBV12-4
J gene: TRBJ2-3
clone size: -
D gene: TRBD1
CDR3 protein: CASSLRQGVTDTQYF
CDR3 DNA: TGTGCCAGCAGTTTACGACAGGGGGTCACAGATACGCAGTATTTT

V gene: TRBV7-9
J gene: TRBJ1-4
clone size: many
D gene: -
CDR3 protein: CASIGSGNEKLFF
CDR3 DNA: TGTGCCAGCATCGGATCAGGGAATGAAAAACTGTTTTTT

V gene: TRBV10-3
J gene: TRBJ2-5
clone size: few
D gene: TRBD2
CDR3 protein: CAIGLAGGQETQYF
CDR3 DNA: TGTGCCATCGGGCTAGCGGGGGGACAAGAGACCCAGTACTTC

V gene: TRBV2
J gene: TRBJ1-5
clone size: -
D gene: -
CDR3 protein: CASSEGTSNQPQHF
CDR3 DNA: TGTGCCAGCAGTGAGGGGACTAGCAATCAGCCCCAGCATTTT

V gene: TRBV12-3/TRBV12-4
J gene: TRBJ2-3
clone size: many
D gene: TRBD1
CDR3 protein: CASRRQGSTDTQYF
CDR3 DNA: TGTGCCAGCAGACGACAGGGATCGACAGATACGCAGTATTTT

V gene: TRBV21-1
J gene: TRBJ2-1
clone size: -
D gene: -
CDR3 protein: CASSPGGFDEQFF
CDR3 DNA: TGTGCCAGCAGCCCTGGGGGCTTCGATGAGCAGTTCTTC

V gene: TRBV7-2
J gene: TRBJ1-1
clone size: many
D gene: TRBD1
CDR3 protein: CASSLGTGNEAFF
CDR3 DNA: TGTGCCAGCAGCTTAGGGACAGGGAATGAAGCTTTCTTT

V gene: TRBV4-2
J gene: TRBJ2-6
clone size: many
D gene: TRBD2
CDR3 protein: CASSPGLAGDSGANVLTF
CDR3 DNA: TGTGCCAGCAGCCCGGGACTAGCGGGCGACTCTGGGGCCAACGTCCTGACTTTC

V gene: TRBV20-1
J gene: TRBJ2-1
clone size: few
D gene: TRBD1
CDR3 protein: CSARDSGQASFEQFF
CDR3 DNA: TGCAGTGCTAGAGATTCGGGACAGGCGTCCTTTGAGCAGTTCTTC

V gene: TRBV12-3/TRBV12-4
J gene: TRBJ2-2
clone size: few
D gene: TRBD1
CDR3 protein: CASRLGQANTGELFF
CDR3 DNA: TGTGCCAGCAGATTGGGACAGGCGAACACCGGGGAGCTGTTTTTT

V gene: TRBV29-1
J gene: TRBJ1-1
clone size: many
D gene: -
CDR3 protein: CTGGLNTEAFF
CDR3 DNA: TGCACCGGCGGTCTGAACACTGAAGCTTTCTTT

V gene: TRBV5-1
J gene: TRBJ2-5
clone size: -
D gene: -
CDR3 protein: CASSTEGNVGETQYF
CDR3 DNA: TGCGCCAGCAGTACTGAAGGGAATGTGGGGGAGACCCAGTACTTC

V gene: TRBV20-1
J gene: TRBJ2-7
clone size: many
D gene: -
CDR3 protein: CSAREGRNNEQYF
CDR3 DNA: TGCAGTGCTAGAGAGGGCAGGAACAACGAGCAGTACTTC

V gene: TRBV6-2/TRBV6-3
J gene: TRBJ2-7
clone size: -
D gene: TRBD1
CDR3 protein: CASSLQGAIISYEQYF
CDR3 DNA: TGTGCCAGCAGCCTACAGGGGGCAATAATCTCCTACGAGCAGTACTTC

V gene: TRBV6-5
J gene: TRBJ2-1
clone size: -
D gene: -
CDR3 protein: CASRSRGAGEVLLQFF
CDR3 DNA: TGTGCCAGTCGTTCTCGGGGGGCCGGGGAGGTCCTACTTCAGTTCTTC

V gene: TRBV6-5
J gene: TRBJ1-2
clone size: -
D gene: -
CDR3 protein: CASSLLREGSGYTF
CDR3 DNA: TGTGCCAGCAGTTTACTCAGGGAGGGCAGTGGCTACACCTTC

V gene: TRBV3-1
J gene: TRBJ1-5
clone size: many
D gene: -
CDR3 protein: CASSQGPGAQHF
CDR3 DNA: TGTGCCAGCAGCCAGGGGCCAGGGGCCCAGCATTTT

V gene: TRBV7-9
J gene: TRBJ1-2
clone size: many
D gene: -
CDR3 protein: CASSLTGPYGYTF
CDR3 DNA: TGTGCCAGCAGCTTAACAGGGCCCTATGGCTACACCTTC

V gene: TRBV20-1
J gene: TRBJ2-7
clone size: many
D gene: TRBD1
CDR3 protein: CSAIHRGSSYEQYF
CDR3 DNA: TGCAGTGCCATCCACAGGGGTAGCTCCTACGAGCAGTACTTC

V gene: TRBV2
J gene: TRBJ2-7
clone size: few
D gene: TRBD1
CDR3 protein: CASSEKIGTGYTEQYF
CDR3 DNA: TGTGCCAGCAGTGAAAAGATCGGGACAGGGTATACCGAGCAGTACTTC

V gene: TRBV7-3
J gene: TRBJ1-2
clone size: few
D gene: -
CDR3 protein: CASEGLIGSNYGYTF
CDR3 DNA: TGTGCCAGCGAGGGGCTTATCGGATCCAACTATGGCTACACCTTC

V gene: TRBV6-2/TRBV6-3
J gene: TRBJ1-6
clone size: many
D gene: -
CDR3 protein: CASSYSGYNSPLHF
CDR3 DNA: TGTGCCAGCAGTTACTCCGGTTACAATTCACCCCTCCACTTT

V gene: TRBV6-2/TRBV6-3
J gene: TRBJ1-2
clone size: many
D gene: TRBD1
CDR3 protein: CASSYSRTGGDGYTF
CDR3 DNA: TGTGCCAGCAGTTACTCCCGGACAGGCGGGGATGGCTACACCTTC

V gene: TRBV7-9
J gene: TRBJ1-4
clone size: few
D gene: TRBD1
CDR3 protein: CASRENAGGEVLFF
CDR3 DNA: TGTGCCAGCAGAGAAAATGCAGGGGGCGAGGTCCTGTTTTTT

V gene: TRBV6-1
J gene: TRBJ2-4
clone size: -
D gene: -
CDR3 protein: CASSRGNIQYF
CDR3 DNA: TGTGCCAGCAGTCGGGGAAACATTCAGTACTTC

V gene: TRBV7-6
J gene: TRBJ2-1
clone size: many
D gene: -
CDR3 protein: CASSLINNEQFF
CDR3 DNA: TGTGCCAGCAGCTTAATCAACAATGAGCAGTTCTTC

V gene: TRBV15
J gene: TRBJ2-6
clone size: many
D gene: -
CDR3 protein: CATSRVVGYAPGANVLTF
CDR3 DNA: TGTGCCACCAGCAGAGTGGTTGGGTATGCTCCCGGGGCCAACGTCCTGACTTTC

V gene: TRBV11-2
J gene: TRBJ2-3
clone size: many
D gene: TRBD1
CDR3 protein: CASSLDRGLGLGTDTQYF
CDR3 DNA: TGTGCCAGCAGCTTAGACAGGGGGCTAGGGTTGGGCACAGATACGCAGTATTTT

V gene: TRBV15
J gene: TRBJ1-4
clone size: -
D gene: TRBD1
CDR3 protein: CATTDRVLFGGNEKLFF
CDR3 DNA: TGTGCCACCACAGACAGGGTCCTTTTCGGTGGTAATGAAAAACTGTTTTTT

V gene: TRBV7-2
J gene: TRBJ2-3
clone size: -
D gene: -
CDR3 protein: CASSLGLFTDTQYF
CDR3 DNA: TGTGCCAGCAGCTTAGGTCTATTCACAGATACGCAGTATTTT

V gene: TRBV11-3
J gene: TRBJ1-1
clone size: -
D gene: TRBD1
CDR3 protein: CASSVGGPNTEAFF
CDR3 DNA: TGTGCCAGCAGCGTAGGGGGCCCGAACACTGAAGCTTTCTTT

V gene: TRBV14
J gene: TRBJ1-5
clone size: many
D gene: -
CDR3 protein: CASSQSGQPQHF
CDR3 DNA: TGTGCCAGCAGCCAATCTGGTCAGCCCCAGCATTTT

V gene: TRBV29-1
J gene: TRBJ2-6
clone size: many
D gene: -
CDR3 protein: CSVGEGNSGANVLTF
CDR3 DNA: TGCAGCGTTGGTGAGGGAAACTCTGGGGCCAACGTCCTGACTTTC

V gene: TRBV9
J gene: TRBJ2-7
clone size: many
D gene: -
CDR3 protein: CASSAYPGSGYEQYF
CDR3 DNA: TGTGCCAGCAGCGCCTACCCTGGGTCGGGTTACGAGCAGTACTTC

V gene: TRBV28
J gene: TRBJ2-3
clone size: many
D gene: -
CDR3 protein: CASSFEGSTDTQYF
CDR3 DNA: TGTGCCAGCAGTTTTGAGGGTAGCACAGATACGCAGTATTTT

V gene: TRBV6-5
J gene: TRBJ2-1
clone size: many
D gene: -
CDR3 protein: CASSPTGTESYNEQFF
CDR3 DNA: TGTGCCAGCAGTCCAACCGGGACTGAGTCTTACAATGAGCAGTTCTTC

V gene: TRBV7-2
J gene: TRBJ2-3
clone size: many
D gene: -
CDR3 protein: CASSLVTGSTDTQYF
CDR3 DNA: TGTGCCAGCAGCTTGGTGACTGGTAGCACAGATACGCAGTATTTT

V gene: TRBV9
J gene: TRBJ2-2
clone size: -
D gene: -
CDR3 protein: CASSVGGLVGELFF
CDR3 DNA: TGTGCCAGCAGCGTAGGTGGCTTGGTGGGGGAGCTGTTTTTT